This T cell receptor (beta chain) was profiled in a study of blood T cell repertoires in COVID-19. Study details: Samples representing acute and convalescent COVID-19 were sourced from the United States, Italy and Spain. PBMCs, B-cell-depleted T cells, or T cells provided the cDNA or gDNA that made up the material.

Authors' data handling: Estimates of nucleated cell counts were drawn from the amplification of reference gene primers. Sequenced by immunoSEQ multiplex PCR; TCRdb stores in-frame clones only, minus some. V and J calls plus clone size are reproduced from that table; the DNA served to infer D and trimming. The sample carries roughly 150,000 clones, approximately 87% recorded once. This TCR was sampled from a human donor in a cohort sampled during active COVID-19. The sample was peripheral blood.

CDR3 amino acids: CASSWQADTGELFF. CDR3 coding DNA: TGTGCCAGCAGCTGGCAGGCCGACACCGGGGAGCTGTTTTTT. The V call is TRBV14, the J call TRBJ2-2; D not certain. CDR3 length: 14 residues. V dropped 5 bases and J dropped 3 bases, with 10 bases sitting between them. Looked up from germline, CDR1 is SGHDN and CDR2 is FVKESK.